This T cell receptor beta chain was captured in a study of PD-L1 blockade in urothelial cancer. For the study at large: Across blood samples, T cells had a median count of 141,255.

Study-wide findings and caveats: Pretreatment clonality of the blood TCR repertoire below the median was predictive of superior survival.

Specified time point: pretreatment peripheral blood. Urothelial carcinoma, locally advanced or metastatic, affected the patients. Germline V gives CDR1 MNHEY, CDR2 SVGAGI. The V and J ends lost 5 bases and 3 bases respectively, with 5 bases between them. This CDR3 has 11 residues. Synthetic TCR analog templates were spiked into all PCRs individually. The data were produced by immunoSEQ multiplex PCR, yet TCRdb's version contains in-frame clones alone and is incomplete. The data contain under 95,000 clones, about 83% of them seen just once; the ten biggest clones take up more than 2%. The table lists this clone with a count of one. Its target is not known.

V is TRBV6-5 and J is TRBJ2-7; D unresolved. The receptor comes from a man between 60 and 75 years old with urothelial cancer. The sample here was PBMCs, taken around atezolizumab (anti-PD-L1) treatment. The CDR3 DNA reads as TGTGCCAGCAGTAACGGCTACGAGCAGTACTTC. This gives the protein CASSNGYEQYF.